The 29 T cell receptor beta chains in this list originate from one sample, sequenced in a study of cytomegalovirus exposure and HLA in healthy donors. The PCR contained 60 Vbeta and 13 Jbeta primers. Method: immunoSEQ multiplex PCR; TCRdb's copy keeps in-frame clones and lacks some. The data contain roughly 230,000 clones, about 93% of them singletons. The specimen sequenced was PBMCs. These TCRs come from a girl aged 2-10 years in good health and CMV-seronegative.

The V and J genes are TRBV6-6 and TRBJ1-3; 7 bases line up with TRBD1. The CDR3 covers 14 residues. Losses at the gene ends were 2 bases for V and 4 bases for J; bases not matched to a gene: 2. In germline, CDR1 is MNHNY, CDR2 SVGAGI (reference sequence). CDR3 region: CASSYLDRGNTIYF. CDR3 DNA: TGTGCCAGCAGTTACCTGGACAGGGGAAACACCATATATTTT.

This rearrangement joins TRBV2 to TRBJ2-5; 12 bases align to TRBD2. The CDR3 is 16 residues long. CDR1 is SNHLY, CDR2 FYNNEI, per germline. Trimming cost V 0 bases and J 5 bases; bases outside gene matches: 4. In DNA form, the CDR3 reads TGTGCCAGCAGTGAAGCCCTAGCGGGGGGGTTGGAGACCCAGTACTTC. This translates into CASSEALAGGLETQYF.

The chain links TRBV27 to TRBJ1-1, with a tentative D call TRBD1 (5 bases). This CDR3 is 13 amino acids long. Between the trimmed V and J ends, which lost 5 bases and 10 bases, there was a span of 17 bases. The germline CDR1 and CDR2 sequences are MNHEY and SMNVEV (reference sequence). The CDR3 reads CASSTSRGGGAFF. The CDR3 coding sequence is TGTGCCAGCAGTACATCCCGCGGGGGGGGAGCTTTCTTT.

The chain is built from TRBV9 and TRBJ2-7, with D possibly being TRBD1 (5 bases). V lost 6 bases to trimming and J lost 6 bases, with 19 bases between them. The CDR3 loop spans 14 amino acids. Per the germline V gene, CDR1 is SGDLS and CDR2 is YYNGEE. The CDR3, as DNA: TGTGCCAGCACCTTGGGGCCCTCGTCCCCCGAGCAGTACTTC. Its protein is CASTLGPSSPEQYF.

V gene TRBV4-2 combines with J gene TRBJ2-3, with 12 positions matching TRBD2. CDR1 is LGHNA, CDR2 YNFKEQ, per germline. The junction had 13 bases not matched to a gene; V was cut back by 3 bases and J by 6 bases. The length of the CDR3 is 18 residues. The CDR3 DNA is TGTGCCAGCAGCCAGGACCTTCTAGCGGGAGGGCCGGGCGATACGCAGTATTTT. It codes for CASSQDLLAGGPGDTQYF.

This chain connects TRBV2 to TRBJ2-7; weak D call: TRBD1 (7 bases). The V gene's germline CDR1 is SNHLY and CDR2 FYNNEI. The V end lost 6 bases, the J end lost 0 bases, and 18 bases lay between the germline ends. The CDR3 is 16 amino acids. The CDR3: CASRGRTGELSYEQYF. In DNA form, the CDR3 reads TGTGCCAGCAGGGGGAGGACAGGCGAACTCTCCTACGAGCAGTACTTC.

The V and J genes are TRBV19 and TRBJ1-1; D might be TRBD1 (5 bases). The length of the CDR3 is 13 residues. Looked up from germline, CDR1 is LNHDA and CDR2 is SQIVND (reference sequence). V lost 5 bases to trimming and J lost 5 bases, with 12 bases between them. Here the CDR3 reads CASSVQGGTEAFF. Here the CDR3 DNA reads TGTGCCAGTAGTGTCCAGGGAGGAACTGAAGCTTTCTTT.

V usage is TRBV5-5 and J usage is TRBJ2-1; 9 bases align to TRBD1. Trimming took 1 base from V and 2 from J; bases not matched to a gene: 7. CDR1 and CDR2 from the germline V gene are SGHKS and YYEKEE (reference sequence). The CDR3 contains 17 residues. CDR3 protein: CASSLSPGQGTYNEQFF. The DNA for the CDR3 is TGTGCCAGCAGCTTGTCGCCGGGACAGGGCACCTACAATGAGCAGTTCTTC.

The V and J genes are TRBV5-1 and TRBJ2-1, with 11 bases identical to TRBD2. J lost 6 bases, V lost 4 bases, and 9 bases had no gene match. This CDR3 contains 16 residues. Germline values: CDR1 SGHRS, CDR2 YFSETQ. CDR3 sequence: CASSALTSGIPNEQFF. Here the CDR3 DNA reads TGCGCCAGCAGCGCCTTGACTAGCGGGATCCCCAATGAGCAGTTCTTC.

This CDR3 reads CASSPRGGGQETQYF. The CDR3 nucleotides are TGTGCCAGCAGTCCCCGGGGGGGTGGACAAGAGACCCAGTACTTC. This chain joins TRBV6-1 and TRBJ2-5, with 8 positions matching TRBD2. V lost 5 bases to trimming and J lost 2 bases; unmatched junction nucleotides: 7. CDR1 is MNHNS and CDR2 is SASEGT in the germline V gene. This CDR3 has 15 amino acids.

The V call is TRBV27, the J call TRBJ1-4, with TRBD1 matching over 10 bases. Trimming removed 6 bases from V and 3 bases from J; junction bases left unmatched: 7. The CDR3 length is 16 residues. CDR1 and CDR2 (germline): MNHEY, SMNVEV (reference sequence). CDR3 amino acids: CASRPTGGRANEKLFF. CDR3 coding DNA: TGTGCCAGCAGGCCGACAGGGGGCCGGGCTAATGAAAAACTGTTTTTT.

V usage is TRBV6-6 and J usage is TRBJ2-3, with D unresolved. V lost 4 bases, J lost 6 bases, and 8 bases lay in between. This CDR3 region has 12 residues. Germline CDR1 MNHNY, CDR2 SVGAGI (reference sequence). This CDR3 is CASSLTGDTQYF. CDR3 coding DNA: TGTGCCAGCAGTTTGACCGGGGATACGCAGTATTTT.

This clone showed up just once. The chain employs TRBV7-2 and TRBJ2-7; the match to TRBD2 covers 11 bases. The germline V gene encodes CDR1 SGHTA and CDR2 FQGNSA. This CDR3 contains 16 residues. V gave up 4 bases and J gave up 6 bases; unmatched junction bases: 11. The CDR3 sequence: CASSSLLAGALAEQYF. CDR3 DNA sequence: TGTGCCAGCAGCTCATTACTAGCGGGAGCATTGGCCGAGCAGTACTTC.

The chain recombines TRBV14 with TRBJ1-1, with a weak D call TRBD1 (6 bases). Germline V gene sequence: CDR1 SGHDN, CDR2 FVKESK. Trimming removed 3 bases at V and 0 bases at J, with 8 bases between. This CDR3 contains 14 residues. The CDR3 DNA follows: TGTGCCAGCAGCCAGAGGACAGTGAACACTGAAGCTTTCTTT. Its translation: CASSQRTVNTEAFF.

The chain has TRBV13 and TRBJ2-7; TRBD2 matches 12 bases. CDR1 is PRHDT and CDR2 is FYEKMQ in the germline V gene (reference sequence). The CDR3 runs to 13 residues. Germline trimming cut 6 bases from V and 3 bases from J; bases unmatched to any gene: 0. The CDR3 sequence: CASRTSGSYEQYF. The CDR3 DNA reads as TGTGCCAGCAGGACTAGCGGGAGCTACGAGCAGTACTTC.

This chain uses TRBV5-1 with TRBJ2-5; maybe TRBD1 (5 bases). From germline, CDR1 is SGHRS and CDR2 YFSETQ. This CDR3 is 14 amino acids long. V lost 4 bases and J 2 bases, leaving 12 bases between the germline ends. CDR3 nucleotide sequence: TGCGCCAGCAGCGCCGACAGTGTTCAAGAGACCCAGTACTTC. As protein: CASSADSVQETQYF.

CDR3 in DNA: TGTGCCAGCAGCCGAAACTTAAATATTCAGGGTCACACTGAAGCTTTCTTT. The encoded protein is CASSRNLNIQGHTEAFF. The chain carries TRBV9 and TRBJ1-1, with a possible D match to TRBD1 (5 bases). This CDR3 spans 17 amino acids. The ends were cut back, 4 bases at V and 3 bases at J, with 22 bases in the middle. Germline lookup yields CDR1 SGDLS and CDR2 YYNGEE.

The chain recombines TRBV6-1 with TRBJ1-1; 10 bases fit TRBD1. CDR3 length: 17 amino acids. V shed 2 bases and J 0 bases; nucleotides not matched to a gene: 6. Germline CDR1 and CDR2: MNHNS and SASEGT. Here the CDR3 DNA reads TGTGCCAGCAGTGAACGACAGGGGGCGAGAGTGAACACTGAAGCTTTCTTT. This translates into CASSERQGARVNTEAFF.

Only one count was recorded for this clone. The chain couples TRBV5-1 to TRBJ2-5, with D maybe TRBD2 (6 bases). Matching the DNA end better, TRBJ2-7 makes the J call doubtful. Germline V gene sequence: CDR1 SGHRS, CDR2 YFSETQ. This CDR3 has 14 residues. This CDR3 reads CASSSGGKGGEQYF. The CDR3 nucleotides are TGCGCCAGCAGCTCCGGGGGAAAGGGAGGCGAGCAGTACTTC.

V usage is TRBV4-1 and J usage is TRBJ2-7; TRBD1 matches 9 bases. J gave up 3 bases and V 3 bases, and 3 bases lay outside the gene matches. Germline CDR1 reads MGHRA; CDR2 reads YSYEKL. This CDR3 is built from 14 residues. The CDR3 region has the DNA TGCGCCAGCAGCCAGGGACAGGGCCTCTACGAGCAGTACTTC. Translation gives CASSQGQGLYEQYF.

CDR3: CASSFVSRASTGELFF. Here the CDR3 DNA reads TGTGCCAGCAGCTTCGTATCCAGGGCTAGCACCGGGGAGCTGTTTTTT. The chain combines TRBV5-4 with TRBJ2-2; maybe TRBD1 (5 bases). V lost 2 bases and J 4 bases, leaving 15 bases between the germline ends. The germline CDR1 and CDR2 sequences are SGHNT and YYREEE (reference sequence). This CDR3 is built from 16 residues.

This clone was seen only once. V and J are TRBV5-1 and TRBJ2-3; D is ambiguous. Trimming shortened V by 4 bases and J by 5 bases, and 11 bases separated the two germline ends. CDR1 is SGHRS and CDR2 is YFSETQ in the germline V gene. CDR3 length equals 13 residues. The CDR3 DNA is TGCGCCAGCAGCCCGATTTCCGGAGATACGCAGTATTTT. Protein: CASSPISGDTQYF.

This sequence joins TRBV19 and TRBJ1-1; D is undetermined. The ends were cut back, 7 bases at V and 1 base at J, with 16 bases in the middle. Germline V gives CDR1 LNHDA, CDR2 SQIVND (reference sequence). The CDR3 is made up of 15 amino acids. CDR3 sequence: CASNTRWSGNTEAFF. CDR3 coding DNA: TGTGCCAGTAATACCCGCTGGTCCGGGAACACTGAAGCTTTCTTT. Full variable domain (rest looked up from reference TRBV19 and TRBJ1-1): DGGITQSPKYLFRKEGQNVTLSCEQNLNHDAMYWYRQDPGQGLRLIYYSQIVNDFQKGDIAEGYSVSREKKESFPLTVTSAQKNPTAFYLCASNTRWSGNTEAFFGQGTRLTVV.

CDR3 residues: CASSPGRDHWPYGYTF. As DNA, the CDR3 is TGTGCCAGCAGCCCGGGGAGGGACCACTGGCCCTATGGCTACACCTTC. This chain uses TRBV6-6 with TRBJ1-2; TRBD1 is a possible D gene (5 bases). With 6 bases removed from V and 4 bases from J, the gap between germline ends came to 21 bases. Germline CDR1 is MNHNY and CDR2 is SVGAGI (reference sequence). This CDR3 has 16 residues.

The chain carries TRBV19 and TRBJ1-2; TRBD1 matches at 7 bases. The CDR3 is 15 residues long. Losses at the gene ends were 3 bases for V and 7 bases for J; bases not matched to a gene: 11. Germline CDR1 and CDR2: LNHDA and SQIVND (reference sequence). CDR3 sequence: CASSMESGPGGGYTF. In nucleotides, the CDR3 is TGTGCCAGTAGTATGGAGTCGGGACCAGGGGGTGGCTACACCTTC.

The gene calls are TRBV5-4 and TRBJ1-2; 8 bases map to TRBD1. Trimming removed 0 bases from V and 5 bases from J; junction bases left unmatched: 3. From germline, CDR1 is SGHNT and CDR2 YYREEE (reference sequence). The CDR3 covers 14 residues. The CDR3 region is CASSLVGQEYGYTF. Written as DNA, the CDR3 is TGTGCCAGCAGCTTGGTGGGACAGGAGTATGGCTACACCTTC.

This clone was recorded only once. The chain recombines TRBV2 with TRBJ2-3, with TRBD1 as a possible D gene (6 bases). CDR1 SNHLY and CDR2 FYNNEI come from the germline V gene. CDR3 length equals 14 residues. V lost 7 bases and J 2 bases, leaving 13 bases between the germline ends. The CDR3 protein is CASIRQALTDTQYF. In nucleotides, the CDR3 is TGTGCCAGCATCAGACAGGCACTCACAGATACGCAGTATTTT.

The gene calls are TRBV10-3 and TRBJ2-1; 8 bases align to TRBD1. V shed 5 bases and J 10 bases; nucleotides not matched to a gene: 16. This CDR3 has 16 amino acids. The germline CDR1 and CDR2 sequences are ENHRY and SYGVKD. This CDR3 is CAISKDRADWSGEQFF. CDR3 coding DNA: TGTGCCATCAGTAAGGACAGGGCCGATTGGAGTGGCGAGCAGTTCTTC.

The V and J genes are TRBV9 and TRBJ2-3; TRBD2 matches at 11 bases. Losses at the gene ends were 4 bases for V and 6 bases for J; bases not matched to a gene: 10. The CDR3 extends over 16 amino acids. The germline gives CDR1 SGDLS, CDR2 YYNGEE. The CDR3 sequence: CASSPRVAGGLDTQYF. In DNA, the CDR3 is TGTGCCAGCAGCCCCAGGGTAGCGGGGGGGCTGGATACGCAGTATTTT.